This T cell receptor beta chain originates from a study of blood T cell repertoires in COVID-19 (dated by TCRdb to 2018 to 2020). For the study in its entirety: Collaborator samples came from the United States, Italy and Spain and covered acute and convalescent phases of COVID-19. The repertoires were released in a freely available public database meant as a resource for research on the immune response to SARS-CoV-2. Nearly every sample came with metadata listing a de-identified subject ID, COVID-19 status, age in years and sex. Deeply sampled blood TCRbeta repertoires from subjects exposed to, actively infected with, or recovered from COVID-19 were included in the dataset. Where available, HLA class I and class II types were obtained from metadata supplied by the sample provider rather than from assay-based typing. The material from the prospective study consisted of cDNA or gDNA derived from T cells, B-cell-depleted T cells, or PBMCs. The samples were drawn from two sources: the first 160 participants of the ongoing ImmuneRACE study, and approximately 1,300 subjects contributed by 6 global collaborators. Broader findings and caveats from the paper: The amount of clinical and demographic metadata varied by source and participant and was provided uncurated.

Trimming costs V 0 bases and J 6 bases, and their ends lie 5 bases apart. From the germline V gene, CDR1 is MNHNS and CDR2 is SASEGT. The CDR3 starts with the cysteine, ends with the phenylalanine, and has 12 residues. Just CDR3 DNA is preserved here, 36 bases in frame from base 1. On this clone: Its antigen target is currently unknown. Per-nucleotide qualities are absent, and no much larger clonotype sits a single base away.

The immunoSEQ Assay, a bias-controlled multiplex PCR, was used to amplify TCRbeta CDR3 regions from genomic DNA. Processing in the source paper ran as follows. The number of nucleated cells in each sample was estimated from the amplification of reference gene primers within the assay. To quantify the absolute abundance of each unique TCRbeta CDR3 rearrangement, sequence reads were collapsed and filtered. Productive Simpson clonality was computed per sample as the square root of Simpson's diversity index over productive rearrangements. Held by TCRdb, this immuneACCESS table contains in-frame sequences only and omits some clones. Under half of the omission traces to an unresolved V gene where checked; the cause of the rest is unknown. V, J and clone size reflect that table, while D and trimming were determined from the DNA. The sample table lists about 400,000 clones, about 90% of them with a count of one. The ten largest make up almost 3% of the sample.

Participants in the prospective study were aged about 18 to 90 years, lived in about two dozen United States geographic areas, and enrolled through a virtual design. To assign participants to cohorts, the prospective study relied on clinical history that participants themselves reported in a screening survey and a study questionnaire. Recovered participants in ImmuneRACE Cohort 3 were defined by two consecutive negative NP/OP PCR tests, clearance by a healthcare professional, or resolution of symptoms. Each participant in the prospective study had whole blood, serum and a nasopharyngeal or oropharyngeal swab collected by mobile phlebotomists. Prospective study participants could optionally give additional blood draws and questionnaires over a roughly 2-month period. Prospective study blood samples were shipped either frozen or at room temperature before DNA extraction.

The clonotype comes from a woman in her thirties who had recovered from COVID-19. This chain is built from TRBV6-1 and TRBJ1-1; the D gene lacks a confident call. Material for sequencing was PBMCs or T cells enriched from blood (not recorded which). The nucleotides read TGTGCCAGCAGTGAAGCGCAGGCTGAAGCTTTCTTT. Its translation reads: CASSEAQAEAFF.